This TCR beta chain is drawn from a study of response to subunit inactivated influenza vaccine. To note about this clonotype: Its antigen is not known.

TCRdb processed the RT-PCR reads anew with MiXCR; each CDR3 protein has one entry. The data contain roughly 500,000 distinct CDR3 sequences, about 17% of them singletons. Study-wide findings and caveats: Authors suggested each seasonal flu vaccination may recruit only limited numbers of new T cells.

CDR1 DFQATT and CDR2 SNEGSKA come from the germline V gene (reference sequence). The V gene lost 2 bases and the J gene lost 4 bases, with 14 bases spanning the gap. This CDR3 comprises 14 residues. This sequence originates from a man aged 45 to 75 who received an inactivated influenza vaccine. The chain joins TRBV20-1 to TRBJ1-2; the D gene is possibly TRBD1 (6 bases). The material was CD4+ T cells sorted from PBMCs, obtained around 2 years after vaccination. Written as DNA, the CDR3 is TGCAGTGCTAGATCACAGGGAGGGGGCTATGGCTACACCTTC. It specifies CSARSQGGGYGYTF.